The clone carrying this T cell receptor beta chain was seen just once. No conserved phenylalanine or tryptophan is present at the end of the CDR3, so a read error is the likely explanation. The DNA is left out, because the CDR3 cannot be placed on it with certainty; the CDR3 is given as TCRdb lists it. This sample was taken from a study of blood T cell repertoires in COVID-19. For the study at large: Some COVID-19 samples were acute and others convalescent; all came from the United States, Italy and Spain.

In the authors' methods: Reference gene primer amplification gave nucleated cell count estimates. Sequenced by immunoSEQ multiplex PCR; TCRdb stores in-frame clones only, minus some. V, J and clone size were drawn from that table, and D and trimming were deduced from the DNA. Here the sample spans 80,000 to 100,000 clones, 90% to 95% being singletons. CDR1 and CDR2 (germline): LNHDA, SQIVND (reference sequence). The CDR3 spans 15 residues, counting both ends. The sequence came from a human donor with active COVID-19. The donor label of this sample is uncertain. The rearrangement links TRBV19 to TRBJ1-1; the D call of TRBD1 is as the table states it, not checked on the DNA. The sequenced sample consisted of peripheral blood. This CDR3 reads CASSIDLLRRDRPLL.